This record looks at one T cell receptor beta chain sequence and its context. The data derive from a study of cytomegalovirus exposure and HLA in healthy donors. Germline V lookup: CDR1 MNHEY, CDR2 SVGAGI. Trimming at V came to 8 bases and at J to 5 bases, leaving 8 bases not matched to a gene. This CDR3 is 13 amino acids long. The PCR used 60 Vbeta and 13 Jbeta primers. Some clones are missing from TCRdb's copy, which holds only in-frame ones; the method was immunoSEQ multiplex PCR. The sample has about 77,000 clones; about three quarters are singletons. The specimen sequenced was PBMCs. The origin of this receptor is a man in his forties or fifties in good health and CMV-seronegative. The chain has TRBV6-5 and TRBJ1-2, with 7 bases lining up with TRBD1. CDR3 bases: TGTGCCAGCCGATCGACAGGGAGGTATGGCTACACCTTC. It translates to CASRSTGRYGYTF.